A selection of T cell receptor beta chains follows, all from one sample in a study of shared clonotypes between healthy human individuals. Here immunoSEQ multiplex PCR was the method, and the copy in TCRdb shows in-frame clones only, minus some. The data show hundreds of thousands of clones, about 76% seen once. Sample: PBMCs. The receptor set was obtained from a middle-aged woman in good health. Some clones in this sample may be carry-over from other donors' samples. CDR3s include the opening cysteine and the closing phenylalanine or tryptophan. The D gene is left open where the match is weak. Part of the rows lack a size; the others show once, few, many or a class for expanded clones.

abundance	v_gene	d_gene	j_gene	CDR3nt	CDR3aa
NA	TRBV18	TRBD1	TRBJ2-2	TGTGCCAGCTCAAATTCGGGACAGATGATCACCGGGGAGCTGTTTTTT	CASSNSGQMITGELFF
NA	TRBV28	TRBD1	TRBJ2-7	TGTGCCAGCAGTGGACAGGGGTTCTACGAGCAGTACTTC	CASSGQGFYEQYF
NA	TRBV2	NA	TRBJ1-1	TGTGCCAGCACCCAAGGCGGGACTGAAGCTTTCTTT	CASTQGGTEAFF
NA	TRBV18	NA	TRBJ1-4	TGTGCCAGCTCATCAATAAGCGGCAGGGCTACAACTAATGAAAAACTGTTTTTT	CASSSISGRATTNEKLFF
NA	TRBV6-6	TRBD2	TRBJ2-1	TGTGCCAGCAGTTACCCTAGCGGGAGTGATTCCAATGAGCAGTTCTTC	CASSYPSGSDSNEQFF
NA	TRBV28	NA	TRBJ1-2	TGTGCCAGCAGTTTAGGTGCCCGTGGCTACACCTTC	CASSLGARGYTF
NA	TRBV14	NA	TRBJ1-6	TGTGCCAGCAGCCCGTATTGGAATTCACCCCTCCACTTT	CASSPYWNSPLHF
NA	TRBV10-3	NA	TRBJ2-6	TGTGCCATCAGTGAGCAATACCGGACAGAAAGCTCTGGGGCCAACGTCCTGACTTTC	CAISEQYRTESSGANVLTF
NA	TRBV13	NA	TRBJ1-1	TGTGCCAGCAGCGCGGGCGGACGGAGGAACACTGAAGCTTTCTTT	CASSAGGRRNTEAFF
NA	TRBV5-6	NA	TRBJ1-4	TGTGCCAGCAGCTTGGTGTTGAGTAATGAAAAACTGTTTTTT	CASSLVLSNEKLFF
NA	TRBV19	TRBD1	TRBJ1-1	TGTGCCAGTAGTCACCGGGACAGGGGGGAGAACGCTGAAGCTTTCTTT	CASSHRDRGENAEAFF
NA	TRBV27	TRBD2	TRBJ2-1	TGTGCCAGCAGTTTATCGGGTAGCGGGTCGTGGTTCTTC	CASSLSGSGSWFF
NA	TRBV9	NA	TRBJ1-5	TGTGCCAGCAGCGCCACTAGCAATCAGCCCCAGCATTTT	CASSATSNQPQHF
NA	TRBV18	NA	TRBJ2-3	TGTGCCAGCTCACCTTCTTTGGGGACCCGCGAGGATACGCAGTATTTT	CASSPSLGTREDTQYF
once	TRBV5-6	NA	TRBJ2-7	TGTGCCAGCAGCCCCGTTATTGCCTACGAGCAGTACTTC	CASSPVIAYEQYF
NA	TRBV11-2	NA	TRBJ2-3	TGTGCCAGCGGTGGAACGTACACAGATACGCAGTATTTT	CASGGTYTDTQYF
NA	TRBV9	TRBD1	TRBJ1-1	TGTGCCAGCAGCGTAGGGGCAGGGGGCGCTTTCTTT	CASSVGAGGAFF
NA	TRBV28	NA	TRBJ2-2	TGTGCCAGCAGTCCACACCCCAGTGGGACGACGAACACCGGGGAGCTGTTTTTT	CASSPHPSGTTNTGELFF
NA	TRBV30	NA	TRBJ2-7	TGTGCCTGGAGTGTGGGGGGCCACGAGCAGTACTTC	CAWSVGGHEQYF
NA	TRBV9	TRBD2	TRBJ2-1	TGTGCCAGCAGCGTAGCTGGTAGCGGGAGCTCCTACAATGAGCAGTTCTTC	CASSVAGSGSSYNEQFF
NA	TRBV19	NA	TRBJ2-3	TGTGCCAGTAGAACCACAGATACGCAGTATTTT	CASRTTDTQYF
NA	TRBV7-3	NA	TRBJ2-1	TGTGCCAGCAGCTTAAGTGGCCACCGGGAGCAGTTCTTC	CASSLSGHREQFF
NA	TRBV29-1	NA	TRBJ1-3	TGCAGCGTTGTGGTCTCTGGAAACACCATATATTTT	CSVVVSGNTIYF
NA	TRBV5-1	NA	TRBJ2-1	TGCGCCAGCAGCTCCCCCGGGTCCCTATACAATGAGCAGTTCTTC	CASSSPGSLYNEQFF
few	TRBV18	NA	TRBJ2-1	TGTGCCAGCTCAGAACAGGGATATGAGCAGTTCTTC	CASSEQGYEQFF
NA	TRBV7-3	TRBD2	TRBJ2-7	TGTGCCAGCAGCTTCACCGGGACCCAGCGGGGAGAGCAGTACTTC	CASSFTGTQRGEQYF
few	TRBV2	NA	TRBJ2-7	TGTGCCAGCAGGACCCCGACAGAAACCTACGAGCAGTACTTC	CASRTPTETYEQYF